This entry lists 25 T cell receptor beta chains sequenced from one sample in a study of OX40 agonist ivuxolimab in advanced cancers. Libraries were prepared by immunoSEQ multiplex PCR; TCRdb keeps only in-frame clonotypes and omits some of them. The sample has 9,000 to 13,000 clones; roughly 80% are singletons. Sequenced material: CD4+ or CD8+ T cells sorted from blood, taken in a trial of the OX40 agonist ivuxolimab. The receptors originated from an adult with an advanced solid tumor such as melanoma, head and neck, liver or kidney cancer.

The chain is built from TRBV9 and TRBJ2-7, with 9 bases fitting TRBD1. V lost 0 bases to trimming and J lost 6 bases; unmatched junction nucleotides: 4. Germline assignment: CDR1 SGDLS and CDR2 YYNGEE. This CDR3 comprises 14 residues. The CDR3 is CASSVAYRGREQYF. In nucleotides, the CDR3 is TGTGCCAGCAGCGTAGCGTACAGGGGGCGCGAGCAGTACTTC.

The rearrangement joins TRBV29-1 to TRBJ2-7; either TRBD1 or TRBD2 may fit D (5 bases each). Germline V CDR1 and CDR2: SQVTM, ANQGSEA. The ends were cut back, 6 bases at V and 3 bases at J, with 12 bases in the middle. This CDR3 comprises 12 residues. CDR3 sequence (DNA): TGCAGCGTACCGGGACCCAGCTACGAGCAGTACTTC. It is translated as CSVPGPSYEQYF.

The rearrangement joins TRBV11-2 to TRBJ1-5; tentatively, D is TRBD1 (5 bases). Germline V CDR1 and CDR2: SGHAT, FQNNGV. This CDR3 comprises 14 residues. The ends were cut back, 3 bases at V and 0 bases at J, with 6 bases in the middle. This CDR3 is CASSLTDSNQPQHF. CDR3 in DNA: TGTGCCAGCAGCTTGACAGATAGCAATCAGCCCCAGCATTTT.

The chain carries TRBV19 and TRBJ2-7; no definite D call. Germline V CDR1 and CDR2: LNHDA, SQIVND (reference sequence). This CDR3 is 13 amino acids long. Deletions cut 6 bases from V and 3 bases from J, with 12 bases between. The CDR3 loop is CASSLSHLYEQYF. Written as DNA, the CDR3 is TGTGCCAGTAGCTTGTCCCACCTCTACGAGCAGTACTTC. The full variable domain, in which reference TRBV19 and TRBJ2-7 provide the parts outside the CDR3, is DGGITQSPKYLFRKEGQNVTLSCEQNLNHDAMYWYRQDPGQGLRLIYYSQIVNDFQKGDIAEGYSVSREKKESFPLTVTSAQKNPTAFYLCASSLSHLYEQYFGPGTRLTVT.

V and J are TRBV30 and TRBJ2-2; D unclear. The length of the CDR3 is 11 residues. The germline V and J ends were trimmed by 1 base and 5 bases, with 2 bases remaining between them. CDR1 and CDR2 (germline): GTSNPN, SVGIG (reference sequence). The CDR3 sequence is CAWSDTGELFF. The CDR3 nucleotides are TGTGCCTGGAGTGATACCGGGGAGCTGTTTTTT.

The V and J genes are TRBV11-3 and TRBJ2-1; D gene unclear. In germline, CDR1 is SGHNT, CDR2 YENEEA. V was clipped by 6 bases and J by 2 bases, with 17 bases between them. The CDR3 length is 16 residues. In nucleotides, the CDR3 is TGTGCCAGCAGTCTTAGGACGCTGCCCCCCTACAATGAGCAGTTCTTC. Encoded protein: CASSLRTLPPYNEQFF.

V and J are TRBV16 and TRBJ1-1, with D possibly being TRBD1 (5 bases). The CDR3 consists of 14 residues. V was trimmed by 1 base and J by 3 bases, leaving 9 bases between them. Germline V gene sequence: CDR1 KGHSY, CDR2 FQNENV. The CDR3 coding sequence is TGTGCCAGCAGCCAATTTGCGGGGGACACTGAAGCTTTCTTT. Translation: CASSQFAGDTEAFF. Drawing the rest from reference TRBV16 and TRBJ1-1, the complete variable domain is GEEVAQTPKHLVRGEGQKAKLYCAPIKGHSYVFWYQQVLKNEFKFLISFQNENVFDETGMPKERFSAKCLPNSPCSLEIQATKLEDSAVYFCASSQFAGDTEAFFGQGTRLTVV.

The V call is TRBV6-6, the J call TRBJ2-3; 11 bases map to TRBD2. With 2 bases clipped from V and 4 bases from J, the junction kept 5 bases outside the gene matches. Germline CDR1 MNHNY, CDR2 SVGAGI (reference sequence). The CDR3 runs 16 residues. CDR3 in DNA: TGTGCCAGCAGTTACGGGCTAGCGGGGGGCTCAGATACGCAGTATTTT. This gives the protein CASSYGLAGGSDTQYF.

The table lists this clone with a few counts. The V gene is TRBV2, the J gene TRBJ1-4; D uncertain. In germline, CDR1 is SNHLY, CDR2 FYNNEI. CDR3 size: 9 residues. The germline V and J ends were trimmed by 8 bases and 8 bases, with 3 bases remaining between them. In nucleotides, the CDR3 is TGTGCCAGCGGAGAAAAACTGTTTTTT. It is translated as CASGEKLFF.

The CDR3 DNA follows: TGTGCCAGCAGCCCCAGACTAGCGGGAGAGAACACCGGGGAGCTGTTTTTT. This encodes CASSPRLAGENTGELFF. This chain connects TRBV14 to TRBJ2-2, with TRBD2 matching over 12 bases. Trimming cost V 4 bases and J 1 base; bases outside gene matches: 4. The CDR3 is 17 amino acids. CDR1 is SGHDN and CDR2 is FVKESK in the germline V gene.

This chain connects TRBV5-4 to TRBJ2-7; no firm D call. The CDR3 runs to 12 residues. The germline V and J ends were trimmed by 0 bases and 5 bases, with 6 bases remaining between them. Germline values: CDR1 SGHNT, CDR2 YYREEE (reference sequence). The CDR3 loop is CASSLGVNEQYF. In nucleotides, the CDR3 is TGTGCCAGCAGCTTGGGGGTAAACGAGCAGTACTTC.

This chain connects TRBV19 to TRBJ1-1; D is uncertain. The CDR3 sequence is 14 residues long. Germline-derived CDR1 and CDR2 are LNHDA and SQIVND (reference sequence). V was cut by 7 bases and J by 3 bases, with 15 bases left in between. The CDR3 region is CASTMGPLDTEAFF. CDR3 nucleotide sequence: TGTGCCAGTACAATGGGTCCCCTGGACACTGAAGCTTTCTTT.

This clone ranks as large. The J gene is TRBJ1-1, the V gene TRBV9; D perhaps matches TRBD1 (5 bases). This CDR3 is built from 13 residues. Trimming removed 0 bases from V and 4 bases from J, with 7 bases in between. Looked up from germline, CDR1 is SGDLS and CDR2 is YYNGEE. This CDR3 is CASSVGRATEAFF. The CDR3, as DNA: TGTGCCAGCAGCGTAGGCAGGGCCACTGAAGCTTTCTTT.

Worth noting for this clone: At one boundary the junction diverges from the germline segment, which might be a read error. The CDR3 DNA reads as TGTGCTAGCAGCCGGACTAGCGGGGGAGCAGATACGCAGTATTTT. Translation gives CASSRTSGGADTQYF. This chain joins TRBV7-7 and TRBJ2-3, with TRBD2 identical over 13 bases. The CDR3 loop spans 15 amino acids. CDR1 SSHAT and CDR2 FNYEAQ come from the germline V gene (reference sequence).

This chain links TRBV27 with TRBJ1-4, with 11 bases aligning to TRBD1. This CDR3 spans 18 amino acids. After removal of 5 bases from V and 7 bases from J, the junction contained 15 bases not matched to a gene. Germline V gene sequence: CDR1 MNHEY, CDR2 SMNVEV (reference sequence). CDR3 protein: CASSIWTGGVVGSEKLFF. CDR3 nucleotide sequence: TGTGCCAGCAGTATTTGGACAGGGGGCGTAGTCGGTTCTGAAAAACTGTTTTTT.

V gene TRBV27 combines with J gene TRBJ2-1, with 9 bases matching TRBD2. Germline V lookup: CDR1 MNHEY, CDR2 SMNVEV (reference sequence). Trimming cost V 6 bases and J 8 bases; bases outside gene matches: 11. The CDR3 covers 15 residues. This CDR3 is CASRRGKREVDEQFF. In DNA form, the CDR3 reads TGTGCCAGCAGGCGTGGGAAGCGGGAGGTGGATGAGCAGTTCTTC.

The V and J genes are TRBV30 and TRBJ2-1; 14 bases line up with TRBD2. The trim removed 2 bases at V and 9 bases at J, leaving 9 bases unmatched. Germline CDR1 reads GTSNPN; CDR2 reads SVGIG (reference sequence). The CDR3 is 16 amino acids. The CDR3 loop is CAWSPPLGLAGAEQFF. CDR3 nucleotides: TGTGCCTGGAGTCCCCCCCTGGGACTAGCGGGGGCTGAGCAGTTCTTC.

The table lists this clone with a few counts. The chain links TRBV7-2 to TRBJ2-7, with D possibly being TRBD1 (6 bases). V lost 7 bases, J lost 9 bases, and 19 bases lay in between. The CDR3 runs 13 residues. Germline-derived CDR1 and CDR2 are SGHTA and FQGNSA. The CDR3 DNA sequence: TGTGCCAGCACTCTTGGGGGCGAAGGAGTGCAGTACTTC. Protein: CASTLGGEGVQYF. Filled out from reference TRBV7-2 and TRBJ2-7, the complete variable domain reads GAGVSQSPSNKVTEKGKDVELRCDPISGHTALYWYRQSLGQGLEFLIYFQGNSAPDKSGLPSDRFSAERTGGSVSTLTIQRTQQEDSAVYLCASTLGGEGVQYFGPGTRLTVT.

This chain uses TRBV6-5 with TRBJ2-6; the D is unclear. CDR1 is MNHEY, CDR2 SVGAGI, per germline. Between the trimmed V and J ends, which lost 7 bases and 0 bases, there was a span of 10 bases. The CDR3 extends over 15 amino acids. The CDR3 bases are TGTGCCAGCAATGACCTAGGCTCTGGGGCCAACGTCCTGACTTTC. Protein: CASNDLGSGANVLTF.

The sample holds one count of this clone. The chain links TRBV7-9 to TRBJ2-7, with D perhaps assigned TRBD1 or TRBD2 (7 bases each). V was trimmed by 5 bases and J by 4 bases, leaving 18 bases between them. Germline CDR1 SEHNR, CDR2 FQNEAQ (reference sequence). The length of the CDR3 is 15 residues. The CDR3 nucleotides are TGTGCCAGCAGCAAGGGGGAGGGGGCGCCGTACGAGCAGTACTTC. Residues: CASSKGEGAPYEQYF.

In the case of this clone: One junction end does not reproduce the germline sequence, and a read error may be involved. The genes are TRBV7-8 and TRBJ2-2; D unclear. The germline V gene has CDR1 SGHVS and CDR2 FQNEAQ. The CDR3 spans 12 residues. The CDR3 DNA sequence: TGCTCGGTTAGGGCCTTAGCCGGGGAGCTGTTTTTT. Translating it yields CSVRALAGELFF.

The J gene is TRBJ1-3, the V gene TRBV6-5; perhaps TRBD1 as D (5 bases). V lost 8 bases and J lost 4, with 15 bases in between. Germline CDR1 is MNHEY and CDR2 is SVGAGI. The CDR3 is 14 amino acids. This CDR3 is CASGLGGQGNTIYF. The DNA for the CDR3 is TGTGCCAGCGGCCTCGGGGGTCAGGGAAACACCATATATTTT.

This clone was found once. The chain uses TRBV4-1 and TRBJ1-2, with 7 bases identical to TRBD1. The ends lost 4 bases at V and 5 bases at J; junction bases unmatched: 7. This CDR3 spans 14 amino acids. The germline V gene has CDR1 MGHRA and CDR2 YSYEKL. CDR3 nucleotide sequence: TGCGCCAGCAGCCTATATATGACAGGGTATGGCTACACCTTC. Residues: CASSLYMTGYGYTF.

The CDR3 protein is CASSPPALKPNVLTF. The CDR3 DNA follows: TGTGCCAGCAGTCCTCCAGCCTTAAAGCCCAACGTCCTGACTTTC. The rearrangement uses TRBV5-6 and TRBJ2-6; D is ambiguous. The CDR3 spans 15 residues. Trimming removed 5 bases from V and 8 bases from J, with 17 bases in between. The germline gives CDR1 SGHDT, CDR2 YYEEEE. Using reference TRBV5-6 and TRBJ2-6 for the parts outside the CDR3, the full variable domain is DAGVTQSPTHLIKTRGQQVTLRCSPKSGHDTVSWYQQALGQGPQFIFQYYEEEERQRGNFPDRFSGHQFPNYSSELNVNALLLGDSALYLCASSPPALKPNVLTFGAGSRLTVL.

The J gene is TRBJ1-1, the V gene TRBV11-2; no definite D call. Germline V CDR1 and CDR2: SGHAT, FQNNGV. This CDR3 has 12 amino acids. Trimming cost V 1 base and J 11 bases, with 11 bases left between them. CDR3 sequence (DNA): TGTGCCAGCAGCTTAGGGGCAATGAGGGCTTTCTTT. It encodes CASSLGAMRAFF.